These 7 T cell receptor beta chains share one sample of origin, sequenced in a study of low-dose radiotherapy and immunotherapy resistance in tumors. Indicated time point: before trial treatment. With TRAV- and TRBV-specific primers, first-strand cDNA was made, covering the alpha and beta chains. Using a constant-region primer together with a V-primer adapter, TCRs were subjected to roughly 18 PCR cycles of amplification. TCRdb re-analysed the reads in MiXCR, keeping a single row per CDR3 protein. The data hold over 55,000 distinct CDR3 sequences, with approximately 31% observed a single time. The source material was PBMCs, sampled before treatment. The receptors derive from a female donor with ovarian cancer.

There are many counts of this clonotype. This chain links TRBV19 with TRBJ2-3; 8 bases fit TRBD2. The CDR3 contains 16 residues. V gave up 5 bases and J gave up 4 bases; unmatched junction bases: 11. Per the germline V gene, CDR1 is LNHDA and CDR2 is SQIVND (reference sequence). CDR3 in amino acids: CASSPNGGAGADTQYF. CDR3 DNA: TGTGCCAGTAGTCCTAACGGGGGAGCGGGAGCAGATACGCAGTATTTT.

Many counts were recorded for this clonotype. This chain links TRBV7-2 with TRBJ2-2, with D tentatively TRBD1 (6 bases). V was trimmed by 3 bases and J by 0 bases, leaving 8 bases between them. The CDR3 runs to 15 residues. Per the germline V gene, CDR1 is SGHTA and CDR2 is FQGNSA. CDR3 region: CASSLDSSNTGELFF. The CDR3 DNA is TGTGCCAGCAGCTTGGACAGCTCGAACACCGGGGAGCTGTTTTTT.

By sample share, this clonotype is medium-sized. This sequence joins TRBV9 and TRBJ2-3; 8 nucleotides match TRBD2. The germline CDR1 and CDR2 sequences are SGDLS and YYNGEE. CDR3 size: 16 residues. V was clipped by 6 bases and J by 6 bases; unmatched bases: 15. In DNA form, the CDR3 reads TGTGCCAGCAAGCGAACTGCCGGGAGGGCAACGGATACGCAGTATTTT. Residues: CASKRTAGRATDTQYF.

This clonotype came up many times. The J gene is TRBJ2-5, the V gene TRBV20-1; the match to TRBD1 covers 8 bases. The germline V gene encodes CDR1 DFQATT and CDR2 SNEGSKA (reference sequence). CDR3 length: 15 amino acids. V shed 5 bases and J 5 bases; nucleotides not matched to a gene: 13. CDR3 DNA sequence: TGCAGTGCTCCGACCGACAGGGGAACTCGGGAGACCCAGTACTTC. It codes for CSAPTDRGTRETQYF.

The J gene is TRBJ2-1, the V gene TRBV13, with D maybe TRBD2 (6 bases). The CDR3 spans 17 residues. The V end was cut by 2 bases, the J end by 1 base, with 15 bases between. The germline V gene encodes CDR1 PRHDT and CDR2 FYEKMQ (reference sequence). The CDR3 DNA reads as TGTGCCAGCAGCTTACGGGGAGTGGGGGGATCCTACAATGAGCAGTTCTTC. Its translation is CASSLRGVGGSYNEQFF.

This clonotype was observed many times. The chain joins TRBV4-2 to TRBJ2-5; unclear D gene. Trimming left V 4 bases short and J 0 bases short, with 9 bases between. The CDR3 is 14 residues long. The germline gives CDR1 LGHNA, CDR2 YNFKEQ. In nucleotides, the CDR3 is TGTGCCAGCAGCCCGACTCTGTACCAAGAGACCCAGTACTTC. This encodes CASSPTLYQETQYF.

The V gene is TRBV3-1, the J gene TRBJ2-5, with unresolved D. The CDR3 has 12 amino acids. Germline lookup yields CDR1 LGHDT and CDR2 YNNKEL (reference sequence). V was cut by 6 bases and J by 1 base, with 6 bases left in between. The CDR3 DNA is TGTGCCAGCAGTGCCACCCAAGAGACCCAGTACTTC. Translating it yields CASSATQETQYF.